This T cell receptor (beta chain) was sequenced for a study of T cells after yellow fever vaccination. UMIs and a universal primer site were added when TCR cDNA was made by 5'RACE template switching. Via MiXCR, TCRdb re-called the 5' RACE reads, giving one row per CDR3 protein. The data contain 360,000 or so distinct CDR3 sequences, roughly 11% of them seen just once; the ten biggest clones take up around 19%. The CDR3 is 14 amino acids. Germline CDR1 SGHVS, CDR2 FQNEAQ. V gave up 5 bases and J gave up 1 base, with 8 bases separating them. The chain recombines TRBV7-8 with TRBJ2-2; D possibly matches TRBD1 or TRBD2 (5 bases each). This TCR was recovered from a man between 18 and 35 years old who received the YFV17D yellow fever vaccine. The material sequenced was PBMCs, taken on the day of the first yellow fever vaccination. CDR3 in amino acids: CASSGDQNTGELFF. In DNA, the CDR3 is TGTGCCAGCAGCGGGGACCAGAACACCGGGGAGCTGTTTTTT.